The 24 T cell receptor beta chains presented below share a single source sample, sequenced in a study of blood T cells in healthy people across ages. The use of a sample-barcoded 5' primer and a J-beta primer mix characterized a second PCR of about 7 to 12 cycles. A single record per CDR3 protein comes from TCRdb applying MiXCR to the 5' RACE reads. The sample records about a million distinct CDR3 sequences, roughly two fifths being singletons. Specimen: blood. These receptors all stem from a man aged 18 to 29 in good health.

V gene TRBV18 combines with J gene TRBJ2-1; a possible D gene is TRBD1 (6 bases). Germline loops: CDR1 KGHSH, CDR2 LQKENI. Trimming stripped 6 bases from V and 5 bases from J, with 20 bases between. CDR3 length equals 16 residues. The CDR3 bases are TGTGCCAGCTCTCTCATCGCCCTGGGGGCCGACAATGAGCAGTTCTTC. This encodes CASSLIALGADNEQFF. Full variable domain (outside the CDR3, taken from reference TRBV18 and TRBJ2-1): NAGVMQNPRHLVRRRGQEARLRCSPMKGHSHVYWYRQLPEEGLKFMVYLQKENIIDESGMPKERFSAEFPKEGPSILRIQQVVRGDSAAYFCASSLIALGADNEQFFGPGTRLTVL.

The rearrangement joins TRBV5-1 to TRBJ2-5; the D gene is possibly TRBD2 (5 bases). Deletions cut 4 bases from V and 2 bases from J, with 15 bases between. Germline CDR1 SGHRS, CDR2 YFSETQ. The CDR3 totals 15 residues. For the CDR3, the DNA is TGCGCCAGCAGCCCGGACTGGGTTCTTCAAGAGACCCAGTACTTC. This encodes CASSPDWVLQETQYF.

V and J are TRBV5-1 and TRBJ2-1; TRBD2 matches at 9 bases. The CDR3 totals 15 residues. With V trimmed by 0 bases and J by 9 bases, 7 bases remained unmatched. Germline values: CDR1 SGHRS, CDR2 YFSETQ. CDR3: CASSLAGTSRGEQFF. CDR3 DNA: TGCGCCAGCAGCTTGGCGGGGACTAGCAGGGGTGAGCAGTTCTTC. The complete variable domain, with remaining parts taken from reference TRBV5-1 and TRBJ2-1, reads KAGVTQTPRYLIKTRGQQVTLSCSPISGHRSVSWYQQTPGQGLQFLFEYFSETQRNKGNFPGRFSGRQFSNSRSEMNVSTLELGDSALYLCASSLAGTSRGEQFFGPGTRLTVL.

There are a few counts of this clonotype. The chain couples TRBV12-3 or TRBV12-4 to TRBJ2-5; 10 bases agree with TRBD2. CDR3 length: 15 residues. The V gene end was trimmed by 3 bases and the J gene end by 2 bases; junction bases not matched to a gene: 3. CDR3 residues: CASSFASGGQETQYF. In DNA form, the CDR3 reads TGTGCCAGCAGTTTTGCTAGCGGGGGACAAGAGACCCAGTACTTC.

The CDR3 region is CSVRQASSYNEQFF. DNA for the CDR3: TGCAGCGTTAGACAGGCCAGCTCCTACAATGAGCAGTTCTTC. The chain recombines TRBV29-1 with TRBJ2-1; a weak D match, TRBD1 (6 bases). Germline V gives CDR1 SQVTM, CDR2 ANQGSEA. The V gene lost 5 bases and the J gene lost 0 bases, with 11 bases spanning the gap. The CDR3 runs to 14 residues.

This rearrangement joins TRBV7-2 to TRBJ2-1; 13 nucleotides match TRBD2. This CDR3 is built from 19 residues. The ends lost 0 bases at V and 0 bases at J; junction bases unmatched: 5. The germline CDR1 and CDR2 sequences are SGHTA and FQGNSA. The CDR3 reads CASSLAGTSGVSSYNEQFF. CDR3 bases: TGTGCCAGCAGCTTAGCCGGGACTAGCGGGGTAAGCTCCTACAATGAGCAGTTCTTC.

As regards this clonotype: Its ends do not fully match the called genes, so a read error is possible. V and J are TRBV7-2 and TRBJ1-2; D uncertain. Germline CDR1 and CDR2: SGHTA and FQGNSA. The CDR3 has 12 residues. CDR3 bases: TGTGCCGGCAGCTCGGACCAACGTGGCAACACCTTC. It is translated as CAGSSDQRGNTF.

The chain carries TRBV12-3 or TRBV12-4 and TRBJ2-7; D gene unclear. The CDR3 loop spans 14 amino acids. Trimming removed 3 bases at V and 7 bases at J, with 16 bases between. The DNA of the CDR3 is TGTGCCAGCAGTTTGGGGTCTTATCTCAATGAGCAGTACTTC. Amino acid sequence: CASSLGSYLNEQYF.

The CDR3 protein is CSVEEWGNEKLFF. CDR3 DNA sequence: TGCAGCGTTGAAGAATGGGGAAATGAAAAACTGTTTTTT. The V gene is TRBV29-1, the J gene TRBJ1-4; D is ambiguous. This CDR3 has 13 amino acids. The germline V and J ends were trimmed by 0 bases and 5 bases, with 7 bases remaining between them. Germline lookup yields CDR1 SQVTM and CDR2 ANQGSEA.

The chain links TRBV4-2 to TRBJ1-1; a weak D match, TRBD1 (5 bases). Germline V CDR1 and CDR2: LGHNA, YNFKEQ. The CDR3 has 12 residues. V was pared by 0 bases and J by 7 bases, with 6 bases between. CDR3 nucleotide sequence: TGTGCCAGCAGCCAAGACACAGGTGAAGCTTTCTTT. It translates to CASSQDTGEAFF.

The genes are TRBV5-1 and TRBJ2-3, with a possible D match to TRBD2 (6 bases). This CDR3 contains 17 residues. Trimming took off 4 bases at V and 0 bases at J, with 18 bases between the two ends. In germline, CDR1 is SGHRS, CDR2 YFSETQ. CDR3: CASSPTSAGTSTDTQYF. CDR3 bases: TGCGCCAGCAGCCCGACCAGTGCGGGGACTAGCACAGATACGCAGTATTTT. The full variable domain, with the rest looked up from reference TRBV5-1 and TRBJ2-3, is KAGVTQTPRYLIKTRGQQVTLSCSPISGHRSVSWYQQTPGQGLQFLFEYFSETQRNKGNFPGRFSGRQFSNSRSEMNVSTLELGDSALYLCASSPTSAGTSTDTQYFGPGTRLTVL.

This clonotype was observed a few times. The rearrangement joins TRBV27 to TRBJ2-2; D unclear. The CDR3 is made up of 13 amino acids. V dropped 5 bases and J dropped 4 bases, with 8 bases sitting between them. CDR1 MNHEY and CDR2 SMNVEV come from the germline V gene (reference sequence). The CDR3 nucleotides read TGTGCCAGCAGTCCCCTGATCACCGGGGAGCTGTTTTTT. This gives the protein CASSPLITGELFF.

The chain joins TRBV24-1 to TRBJ2-5, with 7 nucleotides matching TRBD2. In germline, CDR1 is KGHDR, CDR2 SFDVKD. The CDR3 has 14 amino acids. After removal of 5 bases from V and 3 bases from J, the junction contained 5 bases not matched to a gene. CDR3 DNA sequence: TGTGCCACCAGTGGACCTAGCGGAGAAGAGACCCAGTACTTC. Translated, it gives CATSGPSGEETQYF.

J is TRBJ2-5 and V is TRBV3-1; D possibly corresponds to TRBD2 (6 bases). Germline V gives CDR1 LGHDT, CDR2 YNNKEL (reference sequence). Trimming pared 2 bases from V and 3 bases from J, leaving 13 bases between. The CDR3 loop spans 15 amino acids. The CDR3, as DNA: TGTGCCAGCAGCCAACTCGGGACTGGGGAAGAGACCCAGTACTTC. This translates into CASSQLGTGEETQYF.

This clonotype has just a few counts. This sequence joins TRBV5-1 and TRBJ2-4; tentatively, D is TRBD2 (5 bases). In germline, CDR1 is SGHRS, CDR2 YFSETQ. This CDR3 is 13 amino acids long. With 0 bases removed from V and 6 bases from J, the gap between germline ends came to 7 bases. The CDR3 nucleotides read TGCGCCAGCAGCTTGGCGGGAAGAAACATTCAGTACTTC. Translated, it gives CASSLAGRNIQYF. Supplemented by reference TRBV5-1 and TRBJ2-4, the full variable domain reads KAGVTQTPRYLIKTRGQQVTLSCSPISGHRSVSWYQQTPGQGLQFLFEYFSETQRNKGNFPGRFSGRQFSNSRSEMNVSTLELGDSALYLCASSLAGRNIQYFGAGTRLSVL.

This clonotype was counted between two and nine times. V gene TRBV20-1 combines with J gene TRBJ2-3; no firm D call. Germline loops: CDR1 DFQATT, CDR2 SNEGSKA (reference sequence). The V end was cut by 6 bases, the J end by 2 bases, with 12 bases between. This CDR3 region has 13 residues. CDR3 residues: CSAPLRPTDTQYF. The CDR3 coding sequence is TGCAGTGCCCCCTTGCGGCCCACAGATACGCAGTATTTT.

This clonotype was picked up a small number of times. J is TRBJ1-1 and V is TRBV3-1; D unresolved. Germline values: CDR1 LGHDT, CDR2 YNNKEL (reference sequence). This CDR3 region has 14 residues. V was trimmed by 1 base and J by 1 base, leaving 7 bases between them. The CDR3 DNA follows: TGTGCCAGCAGCCAAGTAAGCGGGAACACTGAAGCTTTCTTT. Residues: CASSQVSGNTEAFF.

This clonotype was counted a few times. The genes are TRBV30 and TRBJ1-2; D is perhaps TRBD1 (5 bases). The CDR3 totals 11 residues. Germline CDR1 and CDR2: GTSNPN and SVGIG (reference sequence). V lost 2 bases and J 6 bases, leaving 7 bases between the germline ends. CDR3 in amino acids: CAWSRGNGYTF. CDR3 nucleotide sequence: TGTGCCTGGAGTCGGGGGAATGGCTACACCTTC.

The chain joins TRBV7-2 to TRBJ1-2; TRBD1 is a possible D gene (6 bases). With 3 bases removed from V and 4 bases from J, the gap between germline ends came to 15 bases. Germline V lookup: CDR1 SGHTA, CDR2 FQGNSA. The CDR3 is made up of 15 amino acids. For the CDR3, the DNA is TGTGCCAGCAGCTTTCCCTCTGCAGGGGCCTATGGCTACACCTTC. Protein sequence: CASSFPSAGAYGYTF.

The rearrangement links TRBV7-3 to TRBJ2-3; D is possibly TRBD2 (5 bases). Germline V lookup: CDR1 SGHTA, CDR2 FQGTGA. The CDR3 consists of 15 residues. V lost 4 bases and J 1 base, leaving 12 bases between the germline ends. In DNA form, the CDR3 reads TGTGCCAGCAGCTCCACCAGGACTCGCACAGATACGCAGTATTTT. Its protein is CASSSTRTRTDTQYF. Combining the CDR3 with reference TRBV7-3 and TRBJ2-3 gives the whole variable domain GAGVSQTPSNKVTEKGKYVELRCDPISGHTALYWYRQSLGQGPEFLIYFQGTGAADDSGLPNDRFFAVRPEGSVSTLKIQRTERGDSAVYLCASSSTRTRTDTQYFGPGTRLTVL.

A few counts support this clonotype. The chain recombines TRBV11-2 with TRBJ2-1; the D gene is possibly TRBD1 (5 bases). Trimming cost V 5 bases and J 0 bases, with 17 bases left between them. The CDR3 sequence is 17 residues long. CDR1 SGHAT and CDR2 FQNNGV come from the germline V gene. Here the CDR3 DNA reads TGTGCCAGCAGCGAACACCAGGGCCTGAGCTCCTACAATGAGCAGTTCTTC. Protein: CASSEHQGLSSYNEQFF.

The rearrangement uses TRBV9 and TRBJ2-3; D perhaps matches TRBD2 (6 bases). The length of the CDR3 is 14 residues. CDR1 SGDLS and CDR2 YYNGEE come from the germline V gene. V was shortened by 4 bases and J by 3 bases, with 12 bases between the two germline ends. In DNA, the CDR3 is TGTGCCAGCAGCCCTAGGACTATAACAGATACGCAGTATTTT. Its translation is CASSPRTITDTQYF.

This clonotype was found a few times. This rearrangement joins TRBV7-2 to TRBJ1-5; tentative D call: TRBD1 (6 bases). The germline V gene has CDR1 SGHTA and CDR2 FQGNSA. The CDR3 is made up of 15 amino acids. V was shortened by 5 bases and J by 5 bases, with 16 bases between the two germline ends. The CDR3 sequence is CASSLSVDRDQPQHF. The DNA for the CDR3 is TGTGCCAGCAGCCTCTCCGTGGACAGAGATCAGCCCCAGCATTTT.

This clonotype was seen a handful of times. The chain is built from TRBV6-5 and TRBJ1-2; possible D gene TRBD1, 5 bases. Trimming left V 2 bases short and J 2 bases short, with 12 bases between. This CDR3 is 15 amino acids long. Looked up from germline, CDR1 is MNHEY and CDR2 is SVGAGI. This chain's CDR3 is CASSYRKTDNYGYTF. The CDR3, as DNA: TGTGCCAGCAGTTACCGAAAGACAGACAACTATGGCTACACCTTC.